This T cell receptor (beta chain) was retrieved from a study of PD-L1 blockade in urothelial cancer. Produced via immunoSEQ multiplex PCR; TCRdb's table is partial and in-frame only. The sample has fewer than 45,000 clones, approximately 82% seen once. Pretreatment and on-treatment samples were taken, numbering 1 to 8 per patient. Germline lookup yields CDR1 LNHNV and CDR2 YYDKDF (reference sequence). This CDR3 has 13 residues. V was pared by 3 bases and J by 7 bases, with 13 bases between. The sample here was PBMCs, taken around atezolizumab (anti-PD-L1) treatment. The chain uses TRBV15 and TRBJ2-7; unclear D gene. The clonotype originates from a man aged 70 or older with urothelial cancer. CDR3 in amino acids: CATSRELLMEQYF. CDR3 DNA sequence: TGTGCCACCAGCAGGGAGTTGTTGATGGAGCAGTACTTC.